This T cell receptor (beta chain) was sequenced for a study of OX40 agonist ivuxolimab in advanced cancers. Peripheral blood came from all dose cohorts at three timepoints. This CDR3 comprises 12 residues. The ends were cut back, 8 bases at V and 5 bases at J, with 10 bases in the middle. Germline CDR1 is MNHEY and CDR2 is SVGAGI. Using immunoSEQ multiplex PCR, the repertoire was profiled, and TCRdb retains in-frame clones only, with some absent. The sample holds more than 30,000 clones, around 80% seen once. The sequence was obtained from an adult with an advanced solid tumor such as melanoma, head and neck, liver or kidney cancer. The material was CD4+ or CD8+ T cells sorted from blood, obtained in a trial of the OX40 agonist ivuxolimab. The chain joins TRBV6-5 to TRBJ1-5, with a weak D call TRBD1 (5 bases). In DNA, the CDR3 is TGTGCCAGCCGAGGGGTGGATCAGCCCCAGCATTTT. This encodes CASRGVDQPQHF.